What follows are 25 T cell receptor beta chains derived from one specimen sequenced in a study of T cells in Graves' hyperthyroidism and ophthalmopathy. RNA transcripts gave rise to amplified TCR beta CDR3 regions. First-round RT-PCR targeting the TCR CDR3 was performed with the HTBI primer set. Using its own MiXCR run on the multiplex PCR reads, TCRdb lists one record per CDR3 protein. The sample contains some 350,000 distinct CDR3 sequences, approximately 13% of which appear only once. Sequenced input: blood. Receptor source: a woman in her thirties or forties with Graves' ophthalmopathy.

This clonotype was found many times. The J gene is TRBJ2-1, the V gene TRBV29-1, with TRBD1 identical over 10 bases. V shed 7 bases and J 8 bases; nucleotides not matched to a gene: 17. CDR1 is SQVTM and CDR2 is ANQGSEA in the germline V gene. The CDR3 extends over 16 amino acids. CDR3 amino acids: CSGMGLGTGDSDEQFF. The CDR3, as DNA: TGCAGCGGAATGGGGCTCGGGACAGGGGATTCGGATGAGCAGTTCTTC.

This clonotype was counted many times. The V gene is TRBV12-3 or TRBV12-4, the J gene TRBJ2-3, with TRBD2 matching over 7 bases. CDR3 size: 17 residues. V shed 1 base, J shed 0 bases, and the junction held 7 bases outside the gene matches. CDR3 loop: CASSLGLGAGSTDTQYF. The CDR3 DNA reads as TGTGCCAGCAGTTTAGGGCTCGGAGCGGGGAGCACAGATACGCAGTATTTT.

Worth noting for this clonotype: With a much larger clone just one base away, this may be a read error. The V gene is TRBV12-3 or TRBV12-4, the J gene TRBJ1-1, with D possibly being TRBD1 (6 bases). The CDR3 covers 15 residues. V was cut by 1 base and J by 5 bases, with 14 bases left in between. DNA of the CDR3: TGTGCCAGCAGTTTAGGGGGACGGGGGCGGACTGAAGCTTTCTTT. This translates into CASSLGGRGRTEAFF.

V is TRBV20-1 and J is TRBJ2-1; 12 bases are a match to TRBD2. Per germline, CDR1 DFQATT and CDR2 SNEGSKA (reference sequence). Trimming at V came to 3 bases and at J to 8 bases, leaving 17 bases not matched to a gene. The CDR3 is 18 residues long. The CDR3 sequence: CSASRWGGRLAGVYEQFF. As DNA, the CDR3 is TGCAGTGCTAGTCGCTGGGGGGGTCGACTAGCGGGAGTATATGAGCAGTTCTTC.

This clonotype showed up many times. This rearrangement joins TRBV28 to TRBJ1-5; a possible D gene is TRBD1 (5 bases). The CDR3 runs 14 residues. V shed 5 bases and J shed 6 bases, with 14 bases lying between them. Germline lookup yields CDR1 MDHEN and CDR2 SYDVKM. In DNA, the CDR3 is TGTGCCAGCAGTCCGTGGCAGGGTGGTCAGCCCCAGCATTTT. It is translated as CASSPWQGGQPQHF.

Only a few counts were recorded for this clonotype. The rearrangement uses TRBV20-1 and TRBJ2-7; no definite D call. Germline assignment: CDR1 DFQATT and CDR2 SNEGSKA (reference sequence). V was pared by 3 bases and J by 4 bases, with 13 bases between. CDR3 size: 13 residues. The CDR3 is CSASLENPYEQYF. CDR3 nucleotide sequence: TGCAGTGCTAGTCTAGAGAATCCGTACGAGCAGTACTTC.

This clonotype has a count of ten or more. The V gene is TRBV20-1, the J gene TRBJ2-3; D may be TRBD2 (5 bases). V was pared by 6 bases and J by 7 bases, with 17 bases between. This CDR3 has 13 amino acids. The germline V gene has CDR1 DFQATT and CDR2 SNEGSKA (reference sequence). The CDR3 reads CSAPEVSGNTQYF. In DNA, the CDR3 is TGCAGTGCACCCGAGGTCTCGGGGAATACGCAGTATTTT.

To note about this clonotype: An end of the junction differs from the germline gene, which may be a read error. This chain connects TRBV18 to TRBJ1-5; perhaps TRBD1 as D (6 bases). Germline values: CDR1 KGHSH, CDR2 LQKENI. This CDR3 has 14 residues. In nucleotides, the CDR3 is TGTGCCAGCCCACCAGGCACAGGGATTCAGCCCCAGCATTTT. Translating gives CASPPGTGIQPQHF. Supplemented by reference TRBV18 and TRBJ1-5, the full variable domain reads NAGVMQNPRHLVRRRGQEARLRCSPMKGHSHVYWYRQLPEEGLKFMVYLQKENIIDESGMPKERFSAEFPKEGPSILRIQQVVRGDSAAYFCASPPGTGIQPQHFGDGTRLSIL.

The chain couples TRBV5-1 to TRBJ1-2; a possible D gene is TRBD1 (6 bases). The CDR3 totals 15 residues. V was pared by 4 bases and J by 4 bases, with 17 bases between. Germline CDR1 reads SGHRS; CDR2 reads YFSETQ. CDR3 in amino acids: CASSPGGPSGYGYTF. CDR3 nucleotides: TGCGCCAGCAGCCCCGGGGGCCCCTCGGGCTATGGCTACACCTTC.

This clonotype was recorded a few times. This chain connects TRBV5-1 to TRBJ2-2; tentative D call: TRBD2 (5 bases). This CDR3 is 15 amino acids long. Trimming left V 4 bases short and J 1 base short, with 11 bases between. Germline V gives CDR1 SGHRS, CDR2 YFSETQ. This CDR3 reads CASSPKAGNTGELFF. The CDR3 DNA follows: TGCGCCAGCAGCCCGAAGGCGGGGAACACCGGGGAGCTGTTTTTT.

This clonotype was seen repeatedly, ten times or more. This chain connects TRBV5-1 to TRBJ1-1, with D unresolved. In germline, CDR1 is SGHRS, CDR2 YFSETQ. The CDR3 extends over 13 amino acids. V dropped 2 bases and J dropped 0 bases, with 5 bases sitting between them. The CDR3 DNA is TGCGCCAGCAGCTTCGGACTGAACACTGAAGCTTTCTTT. Translated, it gives CASSFGLNTEAFF.

The gene calls are TRBV11-2 and TRBJ2-7, with D perhaps TRBD1 (5 bases). The V gene's germline CDR1 is SGHAT and CDR2 FQNNGV. V lost 5 bases to trimming and J lost 0 bases, with 14 bases between them. This CDR3 comprises 15 residues. The CDR3 DNA reads as TGTGCCAGCAGCACCTCCAGGGCCAGCTCCTACGAGCAGTACTTC. This sequence encodes CASSTSRASSYEQYF. The entire variable domain, with the rest obtained from reference TRBV11-2 and TRBJ2-7, is as follows: EAGVAQSPRYKIIEKRQSVAFWCNPISGHATLYWYQQILGQGPKLLIQFQNNGVVDDSQLPKDRFSAERLKGVDSTLKIQPAKLEDSAVYLCASSTSRASSYEQYFGPGTRLTVT.

This chain joins TRBV7-9 and TRBJ1-2; D gene ambiguous. Germline CDR1 SEHNR, CDR2 FQNEAQ (reference sequence). This CDR3 spans 12 amino acids. Trimming took 5 bases from V and 5 from J, leaving 9 bases between them. CDR3 residues: CASSIERYGYTF. As DNA, the CDR3 is TGTGCCAGCAGCATCGAGAGATATGGCTACACCTTC.

Ten or more counts support this clonotype. V gene TRBV24-1 combines with J gene TRBJ2-3; D ambiguous. The germline gives CDR1 KGHDR, CDR2 SFDVKD. The CDR3 spans 14 residues. With 4 bases removed from V and 2 bases from J, the gap between germline ends came to 9 bases. In DNA form, the CDR3 reads TGTGCCACCAGTGAACCGGGTTACACAGATACGCAGTATTTT. Protein product: CATSEPGYTDTQYF.

This clonotype appeared many times. The CDR3, as DNA: TGTGCCAGCAGATCGCACTCCATCGGGGGCTCCTATGGCTACACCTTC. Translated: CASRSHSIGGSYGYTF. The rearrangement links TRBV27 to TRBJ1-2, with D possibly TRBD1 on 6 matching bases. The CDR3 runs 16 residues. V was shortened by 6 bases and J by 4 bases, with 21 bases between the two germline ends. Germline CDR1 MNHEY, CDR2 SMNVEV (reference sequence).

This clonotype showed up many times. This chain joins TRBV2 and TRBJ1-2, with TRBD1 matching over 10 bases. Germline V CDR1 and CDR2: SNHLY, FYNNEI. CDR3 length equals 12 residues. Trimming removed 4 bases from V and 10 bases from J; junction bases left unmatched: 3. CDR3 residues: CASSAGQGDYTF. In DNA, the CDR3 is TGTGCCAGCAGTGCCGGACAGGGGGACTACACCTTC.

This clonotype was counted ten times or more. The chain's CDR3 is CASTTRPLNTEAFF. The CDR3 region has the DNA TGCGCCAGCACGACTAGGCCCCTGAACACTGAAGCTTTCTTT. J is TRBJ1-1 and V is TRBV10-2, with D unresolved. Germline CDR1 is WSHSY and CDR2 is SAAADI. The CDR3 has 14 residues. Trimming stripped 7 bases from V and 0 bases from J, with 12 bases between.

This clonotype was seen at least ten times. The gene calls are TRBV29-1 and TRBJ2-2; 12 nucleotides align to TRBD1. The V gene end was trimmed by 4 bases and the J gene end by 6 bases; junction bases not matched to a gene: 6. Germline CDR1 reads SQVTM; CDR2 reads ANQGSEA. The CDR3 sequence is 15 residues long. The CDR3 loop reads CSVVWDRGLSGELFF. CDR3 coding DNA: TGCAGCGTTGTATGGGACAGGGGGCTTTCCGGGGAGCTGTTTTTT.

This clonotype occurred many times. The chain recombines TRBV12-3 or TRBV12-4 with TRBJ1-5, with D unclear. The germline V and J ends were trimmed by 6 bases and 7 bases, with 19 bases remaining between them. This CDR3 contains 15 residues. CDR3 nucleotides: TGTGCCAGCAGCGGTACGCGTGGACGGCTCCAGCCCCAGCATTTT. Its translation is CASSGTRGRLQPQHF.

This clonotype was seen more than once but under ten times. The chain uses TRBV20-1 and TRBJ1-5, with D unclear. This CDR3 region has 13 residues. V was clipped by 3 bases and J by 3 bases, with 9 bases between them. CDR1 and CDR2 (germline): DFQATT, SNEGSKA (reference sequence). DNA of the CDR3: TGCAGTGCTAGTACAGCCACCAATCAGCCCCAGCATTTT. This codes for CSASTATNQPQHF.

The chain carries TRBV5-1 and TRBJ2-2, with unresolved D. V was pared by 3 bases and J by 7 bases, with 10 bases between. The CDR3 covers 13 residues. The germline V gene has CDR1 SGHRS and CDR2 YFSETQ. The CDR3 region is CASSWVTLGELFF. The DNA for the CDR3 is TGCGCCAGCAGCTGGGTAACCCTCGGGGAGCTGTTTTTT.

This clonotype was detected many times. The chain combines TRBV2 with TRBJ1-5; D is uncertain. Trimming took off 9 bases at V and 2 bases at J, with 8 bases between the two ends. CDR1 and CDR2 (germline): SNHLY, FYNNEI. The CDR3 length is 12 residues. CDR3 nucleotide sequence: TGTGCCAGTCAGGCACGCAATCAGCCCCAGCATTTT. Translating it yields CASQARNQPQHF. The full variable domain, with the rest looked up from reference TRBV2 and TRBJ1-5, is EPEVTQTPSHQVTQMGQEVILRCVPISNHLYFYWYRQILGQKVEFLVSFYNNEISEKSEIFDDQFSVERPDGSNFTLKIRSTKLEDSAMYFCASQARNQPQHFGDGTRLSIL.

This clonotype occurred a few times. J is TRBJ1-6 and V is TRBV5-1, with unresolved D. The germline V gene has CDR1 SGHRS and CDR2 YFSETQ. The CDR3 is made up of 22 amino acids. Trimming pared 0 bases from V and 5 bases from J, leaving 30 bases between. CDR3 bases: TGCGCCAGCAGCTTGGGGGTTCCTGTGATTGAGTGGCCCGTTAATAATAATTCACCCCTCCACTTT. Amino acid sequence: CASSLGVPVIEWPVNNNSPLHF.

This clonotype was recorded once. The chain couples TRBV9 to TRBJ2-3; the D gene could be TRBD1 or TRBD2 (5 bases each). V was cut by 7 bases and J by 3 bases, with 21 bases left in between. This CDR3 comprises 16 residues. CDR1 is SGDLS and CDR2 is YYNGEE in the germline V gene. The CDR3 loop is CASASGGTGKTDTQYF. CDR3 sequence (DNA): TGTGCCAGCGCAAGTGGTGGGACGGGCAAAACAGATACGCAGTATTTT. Drawing the rest from reference TRBV9 and TRBJ2-3, the complete variable domain is DSGVTQTPKHLITATGQRVTLRCSPRSGDLSVYWYQQSLDQGLQFLIQYYNGEERAKGNILERFSAQQFPDLHSELNLSSLELGDSALYFCASASGGTGKTDTQYFGPGTRLTVL.

This clonotype was detected ten times or more. This chain connects TRBV20-1 to TRBJ2-3; D may be TRBD1 or TRBD2 (5 bases each). The germline CDR1 and CDR2 sequences are DFQATT and SNEGSKA (reference sequence). V was shortened by 3 bases and J by 6 bases, with 10 bases between the two germline ends. The CDR3 is 12 amino acids. The CDR3 coding sequence is TGCAGTGCTAGGGGGGTTTCCGATACGCAGTATTTT. The encoded protein is CSARGVSDTQYF.